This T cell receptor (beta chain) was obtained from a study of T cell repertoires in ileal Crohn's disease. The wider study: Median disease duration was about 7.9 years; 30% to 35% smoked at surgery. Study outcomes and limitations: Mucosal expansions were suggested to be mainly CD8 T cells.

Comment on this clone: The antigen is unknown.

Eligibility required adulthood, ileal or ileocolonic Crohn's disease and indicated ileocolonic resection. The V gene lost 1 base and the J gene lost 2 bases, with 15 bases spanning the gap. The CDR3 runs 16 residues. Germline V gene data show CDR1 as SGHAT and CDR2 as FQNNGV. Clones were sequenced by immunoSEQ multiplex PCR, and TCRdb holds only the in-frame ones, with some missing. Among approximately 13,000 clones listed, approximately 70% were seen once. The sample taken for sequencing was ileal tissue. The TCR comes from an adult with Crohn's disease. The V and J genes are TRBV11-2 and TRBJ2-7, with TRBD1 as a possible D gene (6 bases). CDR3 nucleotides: TGTGCCAGCAGCTTAGTAGGGCCGGACAGCACCTACGAGCAGTACTTC. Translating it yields CASSLVGPDSTYEQYF. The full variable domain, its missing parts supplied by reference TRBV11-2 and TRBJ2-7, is EAGVAQSPRYKIIEKRQSVAFWCNPISGHATLYWYQQILGQGPKLLIQFQNNGVVDDSQLPKDRFSAERLKGVDSTLKIQPAKLEDSAVYLCASSLVGPDSTYEQYFGPGTRLTVT.